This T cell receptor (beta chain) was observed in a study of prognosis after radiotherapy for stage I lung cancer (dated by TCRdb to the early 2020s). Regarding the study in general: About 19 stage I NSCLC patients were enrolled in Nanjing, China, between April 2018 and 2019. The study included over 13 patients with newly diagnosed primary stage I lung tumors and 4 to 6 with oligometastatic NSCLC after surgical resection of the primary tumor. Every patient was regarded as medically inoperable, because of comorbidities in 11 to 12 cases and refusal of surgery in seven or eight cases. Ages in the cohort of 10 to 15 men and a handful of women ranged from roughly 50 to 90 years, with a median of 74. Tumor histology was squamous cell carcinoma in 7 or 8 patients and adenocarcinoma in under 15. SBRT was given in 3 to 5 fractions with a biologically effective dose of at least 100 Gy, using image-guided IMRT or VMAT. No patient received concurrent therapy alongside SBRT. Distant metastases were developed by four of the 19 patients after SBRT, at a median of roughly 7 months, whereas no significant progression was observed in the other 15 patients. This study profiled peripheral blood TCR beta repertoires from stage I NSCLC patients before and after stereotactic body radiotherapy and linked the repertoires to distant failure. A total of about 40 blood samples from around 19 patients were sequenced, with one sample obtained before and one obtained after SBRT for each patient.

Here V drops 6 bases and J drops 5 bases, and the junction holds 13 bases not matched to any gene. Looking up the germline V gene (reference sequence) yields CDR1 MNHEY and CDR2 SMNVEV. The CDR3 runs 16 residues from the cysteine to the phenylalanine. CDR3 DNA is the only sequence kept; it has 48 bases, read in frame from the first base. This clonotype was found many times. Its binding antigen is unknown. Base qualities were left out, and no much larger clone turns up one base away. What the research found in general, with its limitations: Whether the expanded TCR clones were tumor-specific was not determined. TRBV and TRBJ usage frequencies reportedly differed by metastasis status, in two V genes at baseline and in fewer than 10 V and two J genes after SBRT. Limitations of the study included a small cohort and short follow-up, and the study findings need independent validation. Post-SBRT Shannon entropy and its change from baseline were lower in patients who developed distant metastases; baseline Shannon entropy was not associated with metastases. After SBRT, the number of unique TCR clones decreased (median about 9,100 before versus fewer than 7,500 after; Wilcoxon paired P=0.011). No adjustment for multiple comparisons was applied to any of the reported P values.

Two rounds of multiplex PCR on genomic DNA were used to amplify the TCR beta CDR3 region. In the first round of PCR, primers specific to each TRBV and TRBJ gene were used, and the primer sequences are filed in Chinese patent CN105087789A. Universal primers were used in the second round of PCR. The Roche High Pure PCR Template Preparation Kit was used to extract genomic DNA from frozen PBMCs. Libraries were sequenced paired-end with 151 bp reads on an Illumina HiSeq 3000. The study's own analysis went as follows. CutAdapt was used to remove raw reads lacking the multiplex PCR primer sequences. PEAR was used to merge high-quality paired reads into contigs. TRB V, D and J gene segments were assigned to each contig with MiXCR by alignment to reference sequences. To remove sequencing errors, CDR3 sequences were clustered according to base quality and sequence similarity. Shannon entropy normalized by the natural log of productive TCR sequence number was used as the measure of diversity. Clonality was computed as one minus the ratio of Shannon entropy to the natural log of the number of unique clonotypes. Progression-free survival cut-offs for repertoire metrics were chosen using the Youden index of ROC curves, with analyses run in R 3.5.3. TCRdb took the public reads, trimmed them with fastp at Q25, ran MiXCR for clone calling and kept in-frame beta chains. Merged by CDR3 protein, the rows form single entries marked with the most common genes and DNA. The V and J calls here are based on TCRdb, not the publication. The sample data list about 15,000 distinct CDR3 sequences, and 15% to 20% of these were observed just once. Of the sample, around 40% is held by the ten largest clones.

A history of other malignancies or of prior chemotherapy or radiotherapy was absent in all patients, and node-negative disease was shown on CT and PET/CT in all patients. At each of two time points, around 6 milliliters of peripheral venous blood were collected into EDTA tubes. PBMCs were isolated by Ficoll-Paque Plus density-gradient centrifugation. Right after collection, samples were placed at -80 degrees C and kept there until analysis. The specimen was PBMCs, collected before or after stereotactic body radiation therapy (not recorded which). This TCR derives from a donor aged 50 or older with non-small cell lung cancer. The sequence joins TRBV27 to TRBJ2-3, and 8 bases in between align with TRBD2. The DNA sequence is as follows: TGTGCCAGCAGCCACCACGGGGGGGGTTCAGGAGATACGCAGTATTTT. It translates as CASSHHGGGSGDTQYF.